A selection of T cell receptor beta chains follows, all from one sample in a study of CD8+ T cells in alopecia areata. Sequencing used immunoSEQ multiplex PCR; TCRdb keeps in-frame clones, though not all of them. The table includes 90,000 to 150,000 clones, 53% detected once. The sample in question was CD4+ T cells sorted from blood, obtained at week 4, from a patient treated with tofacitinib. These receptors were collected from a human donor with alopecia areata. CDR3s include the opening cysteine and the closing phenylalanine or tryptophan. A D gene is named only where the DNA matches it firmly. Size is stated for part of the rows, as once, few or many counts, or as a class when the clone is expanded.

clone_size	v_call	d_call	j_call	cdr3_length	cdr3_nt	cdr3_aa
NA	TRBV29-1	NA	TRBJ1-2	13	TGCAGCGTTGAAGATTCGGGAAGGCATGGCTACACCTTC	CSVEDSGRHGYTF
NA	TRBV14	TRBD2	TRBJ2-5	15	TGTGCCAGCAGCCAATATGCGGGAGTGTGGGAGACCCAGTACTTC	CASSQYAGVWETQYF
NA	TRBV30	TRBD1	TRBJ1-2	15	TGTGCCTGGGCCCGTAAGATACAGGGGAACTATGGCTACACCTTC	CAWARKIQGNYGYTF
few	TRBV19	NA	TRBJ2-7	16	TGTGCCAGTAGCTATAAACGACGGTTGGATTCCTACGAGCAGTACTTC	CASSYKRRLDSYEQYF
NA	TRBV27	NA	TRBJ2-1	11	TGTGCCAGCGCTTACTACAATGAGCAGTTCTTC	CASAYYNEQFF
NA	TRBV30	TRBD2	TRBJ2-2	13	TGTGCCTGGAGCGGACTAGGAACCGGGGAGCTGTTTTTT	CAWSGLGTGELFF
NA	TRBV9	NA	TRBJ2-3	15	TGTGCCAGCACCCCCAGCGGCCGCAGCACAGATACGCAGTATTTT	CASTPSGRSTDTQYF
NA	TRBV6-1	NA	TRBJ1-1	13	TGTGCCAGCACCCTAACAGTGAACACTGAAGCTTTCTTT	CASTLTVNTEAFF
NA	TRBV29-1	NA	TRBJ1-1	13	TGCAGCGTTGGTGGGTTAATGAACACTGAAGCTTTCTTT	CSVGGLMNTEAFF
few	TRBV10-3	NA	TRBJ1-1	15	TGTGCCATCAGTGAGCAGGACAGAGGGAACACTGAAGCTTTCTTT	CAISEQDRGNTEAFF
few	TRBV2	NA	TRBJ2-5	14	TGTGCCAGCGCCGGGACAACCTACCAAGAGACCCAGTACTTC	CASAGTTYQETQYF
NA	TRBV5-4	TRBD1	TRBJ2-7	14	TGTGCCAGCAGCCTCATCGACAGGGGGGGAGAGCAGTACTTC	CASSLIDRGGEQYF
NA	TRBV29-1	TRBD2	TRBJ2-1	15	TGCAGCGTTGAAGATCGAATAGCGGGTTACAATGAGCAGTTCTTC	CSVEDRIAGYNEQFF
NA	TRBV5-1	TRBD1	TRBJ2-1	14	TGCGCCAGCAGCGAGGGACAGGGCTTCGATGAGCAGTTCTTC	CASSEGQGFDEQFF
NA	TRBV7-9	NA	TRBJ1-2	11	TGTGCCAGCAGTACAGGCGATGGCTACACCTTC	CASSTGDGYTF
NA	TRBV5-1	TRBD1	TRBJ2-2	14	TGCGCCAGCAGCTTGGGACAGGGGACCGGGGAGCTGTTTTTT	CASSLGQGTGELFF
NA	TRBV23-1	TRBD1	TRBJ2-7	15	TGCGCCACTTCCTTGATGGGACAGGGAGATCGCGAGCAGTACTTC	CATSLMGQGDREQYF
few	TRBV19	NA	TRBJ1-3	15	TGTGCCAGTAGTCTACAGGTCGGGTCCCGAAACACCATATATTTT	CASSLQVGSRNTIYF
NA	TRBV29-1	TRBD1	TRBJ2-6	14	TGCAGCGTCCTGACAGGGTCTGGGGCCAACGTCCTGACTTTC	CSVLTGSGANVLTF
few	TRBV5-4	NA	TRBJ2-3	14	TGTGCCAGCAGCTTTATGGGATTTCCAGATACGCAGTATTTT	CASSFMGFPDTQYF
once	TRBV5-1	NA	TRBJ2-3	17	TGCGCCAGCAGCCCAAGGGGGGACAGCCTGCGCACAGATACGCAGTATTTT	CASSPRGDSLRTDTQYF
NA	TRBV19	NA	TRBJ1-2	14	TGTGCCAGTAGTATAGTGCAGGAATACGGTGGCTACACCTTC	CASSIVQEYGGYTF
NA	TRBV30	NA	TRBJ2-2	13	TGTGCCTGGGGGGACTCAGCCCTCGGGGAGCTGTTTTTT	CAWGDSALGELFF
NA	TRBV29-1	TRBD1	TRBJ2-6	15	TGCAGCGTTGGACAGGGCCAAGGTGGGGCCAACGTCCTGACTTTC	CSVGQGQGGANVLTF
few	TRBV29-1	NA	TRBJ2-1	13	TGCAGCGCTCAGATTGACTGGAACGATGAGCAGTTCTTC	CSAQIDWNDEQFF
NA	TRBV5-1	NA	TRBJ1-4	18	TGCGCCAGCAGCTTGGCGGGGGTCAGGATGGCAACTAATGAAAAACTGTTTTTT	CASSLAGVRMATNEKLFF
NA	TRBV25-1	NA	TRBJ1-4	13	TGTGCCAGCAGTGAACCCCCGGGAGAAAAACTGTTTTTT	CASSEPPGEKLFF
NA	TRBV5-1	NA	TRBJ2-3	14	TGCGCCAGCAGCTTGGATGGAGGGAAAGATACGCAGTATTTT	CASSLDGGKDTQYF